The entry that follows covers one TCR beta chain sequence. Primers for the PCR totalled 60 Vbeta and 13 Jbeta. Sequencing was performed with immunoSEQ multiplex PCR; in TCRdb, only in-frame clones are kept and a portion is missing. The sample includes 87,000 or so clones, roughly 71% of them seen just once. Germline V gene sequence: CDR1 SGHKS, CDR2 YYEKEE (reference sequence). The CDR3 loop spans 15 amino acids. V lost 0 bases and J lost 10, with 14 bases in between. The data were taken from a study of cytomegalovirus exposure and HLA in healthy donors. The gene calls are TRBV5-5 and TRBJ2-6, with D perhaps matching TRBD1 (5 bases). The sequence came from a middle-aged woman in good health and CMV-seronegative. What was sequenced was PBMCs. CDR3 in amino acids: CASSLGTARQNVLTF. CDR3 DNA: TGTGCCAGCAGCTTGGGGACGGCACGACAGAACGTCCTGACTTTC. The entire variable domain, with the rest obtained from reference TRBV5-5 and TRBJ2-6, is as follows: DAGVTQSPTHLIKTRGQQVTLRCSPISGHKSVSWYQQVLGQGPQFIFQYYEKEERGRGNFPDRFSARQFPNYSSELNVNALLLGDSALYLCASSLGTARQNVLTFGAGSRLTVL.